This T cell receptor (beta chain) was found in a study of molecular identifiers for immune sequencing clone quantification. Details on this clonotype: A read error may explain this, as a much larger clone is one base away.

Previously described methods and listed TCR primers produced bulk TCR libraries. MiXCR, run by TCRdb on the PCR reads, gives a single entry per CDR3 protein. This repertoire shows about 510,000 distinct CDR3 sequences, 20% to 25% found once; its top ten account for roughly 0.81%. The CDR3 contains 11 residues. This rearrangement joins TRBV12-3 or TRBV12-4 to TRBJ1-1; D remains ambiguous. This sequence originates from a human donor in good health. Some libraries in this study had Jurkat cell RNA spiked in. Sequenced input: naive CD8+ T cells from blood, with Jurkat cell RNA spiked in. Documented subset: FACS-sorted CD8+CD4-CCR7+CD45RA+ naive T cells. CDR3 sequence (DNA): TGTGCCAGCAGTCCAGGAAATGAAGCTCTCTTT. Protein: CASSPGNEALF.